This is a list of T cell receptor beta chains from one sample in a study of T cells in Graves' hyperthyroidism and ophthalmopathy. From the multiplex PCR reads, TCRdb called clonotypes with MiXCR, one entry per CDR3 protein. This table has more than 350,000 distinct CDR3 sequences, about 15% appearing once. The specimen was blood. These receptors were collected from a woman aged 60-75 years with Graves' ophthalmopathy. Each CDR3 is given with its conserved first and last residue. A D gene is named only where the DNA matches it firmly. Clone sizes are given selectively: once, few, many, or a class where the clone is expanded.

many	TRBV6-1	TRBD2	17	TRBJ2-3	CASSGGTSGTITDTQYF	TGTGCCAGCAGTGGAGGGACTAGCGGAACTATCACAGATACGCAGTATTTT
many	TRBV2	NA	17	TRBJ2-3	CASNPIGTPAPTDTQYF	TGTGCCAGCAACCCAATAGGGACGCCCGCCCCCACAGATACGCAGTATTTT
NA	TRBV2	NA	12	TRBJ1-1	CASSAGGPEAFF	TGTGCCAGCAGCGCCGGGGGGCCGGAAGCTTTCTTT
many	TRBV7-3	TRBD2	17	TRBJ2-3	CASSETGLGYPLVAQYF	TGTGCCAGCAGCGAAACGGGACTAGGATATCCATTGGTGGCGCAGTATTTT
many	TRBV20-1	NA	12	TRBJ1-1	CSASERDNEAFF	TGCAGTGCTAGTGAGCGGGACAACGAAGCTTTCTTT
NA	TRBV28	NA	12	TRBJ1-1	CASSERLPEAFF	TGTGCCAGCAGTGAGAGGCTCCCGGAAGCTTTCTTT
NA	TRBV28	TRBD1	15	TRBJ1-5	CASSLRDRTNQPQHF	TGTGCCAGCAGTCTAAGGGACAGAACCAATCAGCCCCAGCATTTT
many	TRBV7-2	NA	16	TRBJ2-1	CASTPGKGVAYNEQFF	TGTGCCAGCACCCCAGGGAAGGGGGTGGCCTACAATGAGCAGTTCTTC
many	TRBV18	NA	12	TRBJ2-1	CASSLQSNEQFF	TGTGCCAGCTCACTTCAGAGCAATGAGCAGTTCTTC
few	TRBV19	NA	13	TRBJ2-2	CASTHRETGELFF	TGTGCCAGTACCCACAGAGAAACCGGGGAGCTGTTTTTT
few	TRBV10-2	NA	14	TRBJ1-3	CASSGTVSGNTIYF	TGCGCCAGCAGTGGAACAGTCTCTGGAAACACCATATATTTT
NA	TRBV20-1	NA	12	TRBJ2-7	CSCSSTRGEQYF	TGCAGTTGTTCGAGCACGAGGGGGGAGCAGTACTTC